What follows is one T cell receptor (beta chain) and its context. Antigen specificity is unknown. Any gene name here is a mouse gene name. The read falls 4 residues short of the CDR3 end, and the missing part is taken from the germline J gene. In each case, RNA was isolated and then reverse transcribed into cDNA as the sequencing template. Clones were read by immunoSEQ multiplex PCR, and TCRdb kept only the in-frame ones, dropping some. The data show about 110,000 clones, with none appearing a single time. This specimen comes from a study of CD8+ T cells in alopecia areata. CDR1 and CDR2 from the germline V gene are NSQYPW and LRSPGD (reference sequence). Trimming at V came to 1 base and at J to 0 bases, leaving 4 bases not matched to a gene. CDR3 length: 16 amino acids. General study findings and limits: In scalp samples, resident alphabeta T cells of normal skin are also sequenced.

The chain links TRBV1 to TRBJ2-7; 9 nucleotides align to TRBD2. The receptor was isolated from a C3H/HeJ mouse with alopecia areata. Strain MHC haplotype: H2-k. Sequencing was done on a sample of lesional skin. The CDR3 protein is CTCSAAGGGSSYEQYF. The sequenced CDR3 bases are TGCACCTGCAGTGCAGCTGGGGGGGGCAGCTCCTAT. The whole variable domain, remainder taken from reference TRBV1 and TRBJ2-7, is VTLLEQNPRWRLVPRGQAVNLRCILKNSQYPWMSWYQQDLQKQLQWLFTLRSPGDKEVKSLPGADYLATRVTDTELRLQVANMSQGRTLYCTCSAAGGGSSYEQYFGPGTRLTVL.